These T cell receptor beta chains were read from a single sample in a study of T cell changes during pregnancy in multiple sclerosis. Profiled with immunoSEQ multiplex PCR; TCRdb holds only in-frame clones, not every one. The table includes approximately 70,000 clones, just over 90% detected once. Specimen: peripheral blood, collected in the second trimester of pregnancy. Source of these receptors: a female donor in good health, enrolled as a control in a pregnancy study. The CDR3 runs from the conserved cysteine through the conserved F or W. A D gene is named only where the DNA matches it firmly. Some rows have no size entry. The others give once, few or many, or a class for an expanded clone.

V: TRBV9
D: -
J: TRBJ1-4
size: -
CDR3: CASSVNNRADEKLFF
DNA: TGTGCCAGCAGCGTGAATAACAGAGCTGATGAAAAACTGTTTTTT

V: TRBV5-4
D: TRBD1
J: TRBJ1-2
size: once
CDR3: CASSLDRGNGYTF
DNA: TGTGCCAGCAGCTTGGACAGGGGGAATGGCTACACCTTC

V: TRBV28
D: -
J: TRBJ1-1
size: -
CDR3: CASSTAGVLRTEAFF
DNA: TGTGCCAGCTCCACGGCAGGGGTCCTGAGGACTGAAGCTTTCTTT

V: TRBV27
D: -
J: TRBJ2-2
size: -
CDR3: CASSPPGQITGELFF
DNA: TGTGCCAGCAGCCCGCCCGGACAAATCACCGGGGAGCTGTTTTTT

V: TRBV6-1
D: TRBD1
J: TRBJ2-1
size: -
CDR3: CASSSGTGGYNEQFF
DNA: TGTGCCAGCAGCAGTGGGACAGGGGGGTACAATGAGCAGTTCTTC

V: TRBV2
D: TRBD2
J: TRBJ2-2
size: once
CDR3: CASSASGGALGTGELFF
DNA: TGTGCCAGCAGTGCTAGCGGGGGGGCCCTGGGCACCGGGGAGCTGTTTTTT

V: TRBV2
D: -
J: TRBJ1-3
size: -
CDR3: CASKEGPGNTIYF
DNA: TGTGCCTCCAAGGAGGGGCCTGGAAACACCATATATTTT

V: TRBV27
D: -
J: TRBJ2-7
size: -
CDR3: CASSPTSDWSYEQYF
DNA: TGTGCCAGCAGTCCCACTAGTGATTGGTCCTACGAGCAGTACTTC

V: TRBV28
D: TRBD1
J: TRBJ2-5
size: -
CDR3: CASSLQGETQYF
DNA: TGTGCCAGCAGCCTACAGGGGGAGACCCAGTACTTC

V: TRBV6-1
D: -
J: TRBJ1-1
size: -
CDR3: CASSEVSRGTEAFF
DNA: TGTGCCAGCAGTGAAGTATCACGGGGCACTGAAGCTTTCTTT